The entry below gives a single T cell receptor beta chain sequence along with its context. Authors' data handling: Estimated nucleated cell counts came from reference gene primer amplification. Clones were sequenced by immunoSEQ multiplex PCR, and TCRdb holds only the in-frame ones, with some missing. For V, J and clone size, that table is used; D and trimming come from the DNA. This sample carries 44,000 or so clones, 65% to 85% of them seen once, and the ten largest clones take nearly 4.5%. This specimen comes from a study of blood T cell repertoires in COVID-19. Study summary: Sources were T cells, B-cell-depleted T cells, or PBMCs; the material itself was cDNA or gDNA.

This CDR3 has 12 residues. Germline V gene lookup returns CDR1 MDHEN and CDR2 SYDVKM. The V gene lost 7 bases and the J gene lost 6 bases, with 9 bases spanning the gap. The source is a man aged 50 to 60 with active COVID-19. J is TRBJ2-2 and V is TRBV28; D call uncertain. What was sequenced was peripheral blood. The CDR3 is CASTPPSGELFF. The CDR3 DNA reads TGTGCCAGCACCCCCCCCTCCGGGGAGCTGTTTTTT. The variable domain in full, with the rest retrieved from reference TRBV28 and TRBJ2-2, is DVKVTQSSRYLVKRTGEKVFLECVQDMDHENMFWYRQDPGLGLRLIYFSYDVKMKEKGDIPEGYSVSREKKERFSLILESASTNQTSMYLCASTPPSGELFFGEGSRLTVL.